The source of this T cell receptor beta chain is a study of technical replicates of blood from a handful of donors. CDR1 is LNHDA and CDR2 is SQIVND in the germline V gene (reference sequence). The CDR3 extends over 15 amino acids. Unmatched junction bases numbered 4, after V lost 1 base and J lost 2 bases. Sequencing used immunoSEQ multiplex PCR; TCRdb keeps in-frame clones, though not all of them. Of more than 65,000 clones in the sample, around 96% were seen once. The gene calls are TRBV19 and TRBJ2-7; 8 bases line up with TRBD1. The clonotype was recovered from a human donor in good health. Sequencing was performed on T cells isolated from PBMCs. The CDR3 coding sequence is TGTGCCAGTAGTATAGCAGGGACAGGAGCCTACGAGCAGTACTTC. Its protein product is CASSIAGTGAYEQYF.